The 4 T cell receptor beta chains below come from one sample, sequenced in a study of shared clonotypes between healthy human individuals. Sequencing was performed with immunoSEQ multiplex PCR; in TCRdb, only in-frame clones are kept and a portion is missing. The sample holds around 940,000 clones, approximately 80% seen once. The material sequenced was memory CD4+ T cells sorted from blood. Noted subset: CD45RA-negative fraction. The receptors shown here come from a man younger than 30 in good health.

The V call is TRBV10-3, the J call TRBJ1-2, with D possibly matching TRBD1 (6 bases). Per the germline V gene, CDR1 is ENHRY and CDR2 is SYGVKD. V was shortened by 5 bases and J by 10 bases, with 17 bases between the two germline ends. CDR3 size: 13 residues. CDR3 residues: CAISLGRTETYTF. The CDR3 DNA follows: TGTGCCATCAGTCTGGGGCGGACAGAGACCTACACCTTC.

J is TRBJ1-1 and V is TRBV6-1; no definite D call. CDR1 is MNHNS, CDR2 SASEGT, per germline. With 8 bases removed from V and 0 bases from J, the gap between germline ends came to 10 bases. The CDR3 length is 13 residues. The CDR3 DNA sequence: TGTGCCAGCCACCCGCGCATGAACACTGAAGCTTTCTTT. As protein: CASHPRMNTEAFF.

The chain is built from TRBV6-5 and TRBJ1-2, with no clear D. Germline V gene data show CDR1 as MNHEY and CDR2 as SVGAGI. The CDR3 covers 13 residues. Between the trimmed V and J ends, which lost 0 bases and 8 bases, there was a span of 10 bases. The CDR3 loop reads CASSYSRGWGYTF. In DNA form, the CDR3 reads TGTGCCAGCAGTTACTCGAGAGGGTGGGGCTACACCTTC.

This clone has a handful of counts. The CDR3 spells CASSLSQGFGSYNSPLHF. Here the CDR3 DNA reads TGTGCCAGCAGTTTGAGTCAGGGGTTTGGGTCCTATAATTCACCCCTCCACTTT. V is TRBV28 and J is TRBJ1-6; D may be TRBD1 (6 bases). V was clipped by 3 bases and J by 1 base, with 16 bases between them. CDR1 MDHEN and CDR2 SYDVKM come from the germline V gene. The CDR3 extends over 18 amino acids.